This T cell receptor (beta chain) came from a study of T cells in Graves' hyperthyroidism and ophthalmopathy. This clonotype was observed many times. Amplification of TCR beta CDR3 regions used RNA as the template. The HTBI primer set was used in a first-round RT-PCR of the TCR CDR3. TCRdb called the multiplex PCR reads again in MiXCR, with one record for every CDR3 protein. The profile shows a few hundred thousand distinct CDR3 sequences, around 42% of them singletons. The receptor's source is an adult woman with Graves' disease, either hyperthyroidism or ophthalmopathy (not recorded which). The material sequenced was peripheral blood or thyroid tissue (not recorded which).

The CDR3: CASSVGTEGRSPLHF. The CDR3 DNA follows: TGTGCCAGCAGCGTAGGGACGGAGGGACGTTCACCCCTCCACTTT. The V and J genes are TRBV9 and TRBJ1-6, with D possibly matching TRBD1 (5 bases). This CDR3 spans 15 amino acids. Germline loops: CDR1 SGDLS, CDR2 YYNGEE. Trimming stripped 0 bases from V and 9 bases from J, with 13 bases between.